This TCR beta chain was recovered during a study of T cells in Graves' hyperthyroidism and ophthalmopathy. About the study: Sampling of peripheral blood happened at initial diagnosis, prior to any treatment.

The CDR3 regions of TCR beta were amplified from RNA transcripts. Carried out on the TCR CDR3, a first-round RT-PCR used the HTBI primer set. TCRdb re-called the multiplex PCR reads through MiXCR, storing one row per CDR3 protein. Of 640,000 or so distinct CDR3 sequences in the sample, approximately 14% were seen once. The CDR3 covers 11 residues. With 7 bases removed from V and 4 bases from J, the gap between germline ends came to 8 bases. Germline assignment: CDR1 MNHEY and CDR2 SMNVEV (reference sequence). Diagnosis relied on clinical symptoms, serum thyroxine and TRAb, thyroid ultrasound and orbital computed tomography. Points from the study as a whole: Before onset, ophthalmopathy was predicted by the model a median around 6.5 months earlier.

Note on this clonotype: Its antigen is not identified.

The sample taken for sequencing was blood. The chain carries TRBV27 and TRBJ2-7; unclear D gene. The receptor's source is a woman aged 18-29 years with Graves' ophthalmopathy. CDR3 bases: TGTGCCAGCAATCCCACATACGAGCAGTACTTC. Translation gives CASNPTYEQYF.